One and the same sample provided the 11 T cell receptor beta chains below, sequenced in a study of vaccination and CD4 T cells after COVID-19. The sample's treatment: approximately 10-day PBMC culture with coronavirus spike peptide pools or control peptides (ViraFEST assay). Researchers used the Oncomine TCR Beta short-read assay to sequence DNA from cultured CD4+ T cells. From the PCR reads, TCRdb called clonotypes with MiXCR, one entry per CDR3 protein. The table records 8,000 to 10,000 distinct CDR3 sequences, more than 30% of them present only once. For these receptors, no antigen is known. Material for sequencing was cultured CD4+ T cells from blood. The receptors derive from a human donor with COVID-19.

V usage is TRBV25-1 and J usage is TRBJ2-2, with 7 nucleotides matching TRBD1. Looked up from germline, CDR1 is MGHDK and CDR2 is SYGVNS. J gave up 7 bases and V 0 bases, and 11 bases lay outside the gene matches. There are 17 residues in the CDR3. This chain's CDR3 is CASSEYVTGMVVGELFF. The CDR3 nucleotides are TGTGCCAGCAGTGAATATGTGACAGGGATGGTGGTCGGGGAGCTGTTTTTT.

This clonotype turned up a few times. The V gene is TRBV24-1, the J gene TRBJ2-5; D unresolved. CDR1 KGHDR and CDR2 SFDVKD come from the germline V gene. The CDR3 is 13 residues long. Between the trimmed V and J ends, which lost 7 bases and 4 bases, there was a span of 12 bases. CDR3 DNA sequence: TGTGCCACCAGGAGTCCCGTCGCAGAGACCCAGTACTTC. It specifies CATRSPVAETQYF.

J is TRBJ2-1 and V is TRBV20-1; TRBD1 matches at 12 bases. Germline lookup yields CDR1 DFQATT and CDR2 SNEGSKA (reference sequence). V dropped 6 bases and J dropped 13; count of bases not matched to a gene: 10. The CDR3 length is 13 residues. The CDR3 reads CSAPGQGARDQFF. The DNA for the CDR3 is TGCAGTGCCCCGGGACAGGGGGCTCGTGATCAGTTCTTC.

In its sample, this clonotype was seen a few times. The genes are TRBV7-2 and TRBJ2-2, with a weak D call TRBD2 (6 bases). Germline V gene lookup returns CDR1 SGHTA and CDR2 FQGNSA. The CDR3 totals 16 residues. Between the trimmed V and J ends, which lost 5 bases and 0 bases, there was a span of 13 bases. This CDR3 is CASSPGLAANTGELFF. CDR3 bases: TGTGCCAGCAGCCCGGGACTTGCGGCGAACACCGGGGAGCTGTTTTTT. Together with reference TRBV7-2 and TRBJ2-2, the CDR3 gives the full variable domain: GAGVSQSPSNKVTEKGKDVELRCDPISGHTALYWYRQSLGQGLEFLIYFQGNSAPDKSGLPSDRFSAERTGGSVSTLTIQRTQQEDSAVYLCASSPGLAANTGELFFGEGSRLTVL.

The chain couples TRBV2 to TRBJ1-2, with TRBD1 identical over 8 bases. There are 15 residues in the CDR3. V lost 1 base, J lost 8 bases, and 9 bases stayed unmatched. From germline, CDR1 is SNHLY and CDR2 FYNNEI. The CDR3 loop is CASSEGWQGAGGYTF. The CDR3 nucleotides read TGTGCCAGCAGTGAAGGGTGGCAGGGGGCCGGAGGCTACACCTTC.

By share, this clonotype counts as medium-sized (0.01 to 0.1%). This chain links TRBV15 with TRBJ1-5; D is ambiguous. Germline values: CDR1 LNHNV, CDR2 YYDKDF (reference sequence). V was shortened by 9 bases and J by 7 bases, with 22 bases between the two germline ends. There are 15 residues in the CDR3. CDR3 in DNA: TGTGCCACGGAGTCCCTAGGCGCAGCACGGCAGCCCCAGCATTTT. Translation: CATESLGAARQPQHF.

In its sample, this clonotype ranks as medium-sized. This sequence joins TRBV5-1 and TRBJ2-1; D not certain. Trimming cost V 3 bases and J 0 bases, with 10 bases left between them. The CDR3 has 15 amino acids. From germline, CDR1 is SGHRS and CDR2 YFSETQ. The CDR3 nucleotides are TGCGCCAGCAGCTCTAACACGTTCTCCTACAATGAGCAGTTCTTC. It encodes CASSSNTFSYNEQFF. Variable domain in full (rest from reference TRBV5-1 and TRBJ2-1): KAGVTQTPRYLIKTRGQQVTLSCSPISGHRSVSWYQQTPGQGLQFLFEYFSETQRNKGNFPGRFSGRQFSNSRSEMNVSTLELGDSALYLCASSSNTFSYNEQFFGPGTRLTVL.

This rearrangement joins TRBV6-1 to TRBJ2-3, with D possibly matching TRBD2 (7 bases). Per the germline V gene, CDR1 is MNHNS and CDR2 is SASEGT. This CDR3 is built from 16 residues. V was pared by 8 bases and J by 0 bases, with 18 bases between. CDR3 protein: CASSATGGVSTDTQYF. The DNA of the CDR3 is TGTGCCAGCTCAGCAACGGGGGGCGTTAGCACAGATACGCAGTATTTT.

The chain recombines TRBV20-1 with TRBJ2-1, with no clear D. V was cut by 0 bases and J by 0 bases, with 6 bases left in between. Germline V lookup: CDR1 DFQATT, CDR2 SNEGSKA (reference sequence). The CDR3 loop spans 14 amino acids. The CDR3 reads CSARDPFSYNEQFF. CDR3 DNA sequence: TGCAGTGCTAGAGACCCCTTCTCCTACAATGAGCAGTTCTTC.

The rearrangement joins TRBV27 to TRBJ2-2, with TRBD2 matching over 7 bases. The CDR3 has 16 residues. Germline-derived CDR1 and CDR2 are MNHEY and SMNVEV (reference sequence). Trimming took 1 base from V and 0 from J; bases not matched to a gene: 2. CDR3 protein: CASSLWLAANTGELFF. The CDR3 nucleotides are TGTGCCAGCAGTTTATGGCTAGCGGCGAACACCGGGGAGCTGTTTTTT.

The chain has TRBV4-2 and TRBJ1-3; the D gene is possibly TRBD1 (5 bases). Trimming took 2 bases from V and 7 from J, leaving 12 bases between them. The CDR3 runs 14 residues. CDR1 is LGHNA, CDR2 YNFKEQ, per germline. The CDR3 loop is CASSQPGPRNTIYF. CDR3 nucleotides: TGTGCCAGCAGCCAACCGGGACCACGGAACACCATATATTTT.